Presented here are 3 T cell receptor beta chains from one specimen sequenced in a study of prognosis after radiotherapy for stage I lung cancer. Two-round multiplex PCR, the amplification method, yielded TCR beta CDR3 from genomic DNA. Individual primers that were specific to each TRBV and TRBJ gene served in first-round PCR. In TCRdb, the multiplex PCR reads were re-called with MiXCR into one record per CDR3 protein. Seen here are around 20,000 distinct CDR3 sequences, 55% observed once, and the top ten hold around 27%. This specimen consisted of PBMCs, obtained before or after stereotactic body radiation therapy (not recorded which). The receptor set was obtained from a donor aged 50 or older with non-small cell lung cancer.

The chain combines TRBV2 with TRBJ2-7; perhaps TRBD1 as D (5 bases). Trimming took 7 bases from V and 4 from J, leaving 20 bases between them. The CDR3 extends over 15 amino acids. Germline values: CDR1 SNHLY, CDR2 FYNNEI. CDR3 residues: CASKKTEQEGYEQYF. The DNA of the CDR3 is TGTGCCAGCAAAAAGACAGAGCAAGAAGGGTACGAGCAGTACTTC.

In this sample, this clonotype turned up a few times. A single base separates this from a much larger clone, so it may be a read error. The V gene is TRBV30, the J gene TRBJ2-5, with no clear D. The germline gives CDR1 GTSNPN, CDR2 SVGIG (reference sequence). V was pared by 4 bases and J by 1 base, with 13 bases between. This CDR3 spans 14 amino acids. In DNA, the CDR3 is TGTGCCTGGATTGTAGGTGGCACCCAAGAGACCCAGTACTTC. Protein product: CAWIVGGTQETQYF.

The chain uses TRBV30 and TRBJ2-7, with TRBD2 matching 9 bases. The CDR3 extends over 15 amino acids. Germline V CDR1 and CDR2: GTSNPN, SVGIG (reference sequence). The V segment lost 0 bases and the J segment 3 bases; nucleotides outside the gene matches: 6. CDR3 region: CAWSVLWREGYEQYF. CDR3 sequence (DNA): TGTGCCTGGAGTGTACTGTGGCGGGAGGGCTACGAGCAGTACTTC. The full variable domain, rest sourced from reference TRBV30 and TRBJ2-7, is SQTIHQWPATLVQPVGSPLSLECTVEGTSNPNLYWYRQAAGRGLQLLFYSVGIGQISSEVPQNLSASRPQDRQFILSSKKLLLSDSGFYLCAWSVLWREGYEQYFGPGTRLTVT.